This paragraph covers one T cell receptor (beta chain) sequence. What it binds is not known. The data derive from a study of T cell repertoires in cytomegalovirus infection. TCRdb itself ran the reads through MiXCR, one entry per CDR3 protein. The sample shows roughly 310,000 distinct CDR3 sequences, about 28% of them seen only once. Germline V CDR1 and CDR2: MNHNS, SASEGT. The V and J ends lost 0 bases and 0 bases, in that order; junction bases with no gene match: 3. CDR3 length: 17 residues. Sample: cultured PBMCs, taken from culture after CMV antigen stimulation. The clonotype was recovered from a human donor in good health (CMV status not recorded). Some clones in this sample may be carry-over from other donors' samples. This chain links TRBV6-1 with TRBJ2-3; 10 bases match TRBD2. Here the CDR3 DNA reads TGTGCCAGCAGTGAAGCGGTGACTAGCGGGAGCACAGATACGCAGTATTTT. This gives the protein CASSEAVTSGSTDTQYF.